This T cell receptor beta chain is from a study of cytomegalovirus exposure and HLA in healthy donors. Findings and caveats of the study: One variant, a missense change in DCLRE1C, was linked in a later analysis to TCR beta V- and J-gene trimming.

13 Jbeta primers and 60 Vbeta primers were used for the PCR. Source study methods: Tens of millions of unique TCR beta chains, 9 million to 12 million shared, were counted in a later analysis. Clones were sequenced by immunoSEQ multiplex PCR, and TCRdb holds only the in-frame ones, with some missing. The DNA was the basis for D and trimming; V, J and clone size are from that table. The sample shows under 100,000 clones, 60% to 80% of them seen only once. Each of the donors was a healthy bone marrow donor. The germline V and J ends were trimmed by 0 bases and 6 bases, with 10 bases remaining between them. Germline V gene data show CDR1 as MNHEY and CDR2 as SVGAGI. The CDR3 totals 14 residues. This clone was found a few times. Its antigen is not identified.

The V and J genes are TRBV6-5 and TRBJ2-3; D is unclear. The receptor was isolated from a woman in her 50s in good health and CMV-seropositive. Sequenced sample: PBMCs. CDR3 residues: CASSYSPSQDTQYF. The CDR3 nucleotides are TGTGCCAGCAGTTACTCGCCAAGTCAGGATACGCAGTATTTT.